One and the same sample provided the 21 T cell receptor beta chains below, sequenced in a study of blood T cell repertoires in COVID-19. Assay used: immunoSEQ multiplex PCR; TCRdb lists only in-frame clones, some missing. This table holds over 200,000 clones, about 87% found once. The sequencing sample was made of peripheral blood. The receptors derive from a man in his sixties who had recovered from COVID-19.

The rearrangement uses TRBV5-1 and TRBJ2-1; TRBD2 matches at 16 bases. V was pared by 4 bases and J by 14 bases, with 12 bases of the junction left unmatched. CDR3 length equals 16 residues. Germline V gene data show CDR1 as SGHRS and CDR2 as YFSETQ. The CDR3 bases are TGCGCCAGCAGCCCCGGGACTAGCGGGGGGGCCAATCTCGAGTTCTTC. Amino acid sequence: CASSPGTSGGANLEFF.

V gene TRBV7-9 combines with J gene TRBJ2-2; D possibly corresponds to TRBD2 (6 bases). Germline-derived CDR1 and CDR2 are SEHNR and FQNEAQ (reference sequence). Trimming cost V 0 bases and J 6 bases, with 8 bases left between them. The length of the CDR3 is 14 residues. The CDR3 here is CASSLAGGAGELFF. The CDR3 DNA sequence: TGTGCCAGCAGCTTAGCGGGGGGTGCCGGGGAGCTGTTTTTT.

This chain uses TRBV27 with TRBJ1-2; TRBD1 agrees at 8 bases. Germline V gene lookup returns CDR1 MNHEY and CDR2 SMNVEV (reference sequence). The CDR3 sequence is 14 residues long. With V trimmed by 2 bases and J by 4 bases, 3 bases remained unmatched. In nucleotides, the CDR3 is TGTGCCAGCAGTTTAGGGACAGGAGGCTATGGCTACACCTTC. It specifies CASSLGTGGYGYTF.

This CDR3 is CASSVTSGAAFSTDTQYF. The CDR3 bases are TGCGCCAGCAGTGTGACTAGCGGGGCAGCGTTTAGCACAGATACGCAGTATTTT. The chain couples TRBV10-1 to TRBJ2-3; 11 bases map to TRBD2. Germline V lookup: CDR1 WNHNN, CDR2 SYGVQD (reference sequence). This CDR3 spans 18 amino acids. Trimming cost V 4 bases and J 0 bases; bases outside gene matches: 9.

The chain employs TRBV27 and TRBJ2-1; 9 nucleotides agree with TRBD1. CDR1 and CDR2 from the germline V gene are MNHEY and SMNVEV (reference sequence). V was pared by 4 bases and J by 7 bases, with 14 bases of the junction left unmatched. This CDR3 comprises 17 residues. The CDR3 sequence: CASSSTQTGGGGNEQFF. The CDR3 bases are TGTGCCAGCAGTTCCACTCAAACAGGGGGCGGTGGGAATGAGCAGTTCTTC.

V and J are TRBV18 and TRBJ1-2; tentatively, D is TRBD1 (6 bases). Germline loops: CDR1 KGHSH, CDR2 LQKENI. V lost 7 bases, J lost 6 bases, and 18 bases lay in between. The CDR3 covers 14 residues. The CDR3 loop reads CASFTVNRVDGYTF. CDR3 sequence (DNA): TGTGCCAGCTTCACCGTAAACAGGGTTGATGGCTACACCTTC.

V gene TRBV6-5 combines with J gene TRBJ1-6, with TRBD1 matching 8 bases. Germline CDR1 is MNHEY and CDR2 is SVGAGI. Trimming removed 6 bases from V and 7 bases from J; junction bases left unmatched: 8. This CDR3 spans 15 amino acids. CDR3 sequence: CASRDRVSENSPLHF. CDR3 sequence (DNA): TGTGCCAGCAGGGACAGGGTCTCGGAAAATTCACCCCTCCACTTT.

This rearrangement joins TRBV30 to TRBJ1-2; tentatively, D is TRBD1 (5 bases). The V end was cut by 2 bases, the J end by 2 bases, with 15 bases between. CDR1 is GTSNPN, CDR2 SVGIG, per germline (reference sequence). CDR3 length equals 15 residues. CDR3 sequence (DNA): TGTGCCTGGAGTCCGCTGGGGGGTTCGAACTATGGCTACACCTTC. This sequence encodes CAWSPLGGSNYGYTF.

The chain has TRBV5-3 and TRBJ2-2, with D perhaps matching TRBD2 (5 bases). TRBV5-3 is marked as an open reading frame, function uncertain. This CDR3 has 14 amino acids. The V gene lost 1 base and the J gene lost 7 bases, with 11 bases spanning the gap. The chain's CDR3 is CARSLKLVGGELFF. The DNA for the CDR3 is TGTGCCAGAAGCTTGAAACTAGTAGGCGGGGAGCTGTTTTTT.

The chain recombines TRBV7-6 with TRBJ1-6, with D tentatively TRBD1 (6 bases). This CDR3 contains 14 residues. The V end was cut by 6 bases, the J end by 5 bases, with 11 bases between. Germline V gene lookup returns CDR1 SGHVS and CDR2 FNYEAQ. As DNA, the CDR3 is TGTGCCAGCAGTTCGGGACAAAATAATTCACCCCTCCACTTT. This codes for CASSSGQNNSPLHF.

The CDR3 protein is CASNKQGTQFSYEQYF. The DNA for the CDR3 is TGTGCCAGCAACAAACAGGGGACCCAGTTCTCCTACGAGCAGTACTTC. V and J are TRBV27 and TRBJ2-7, with 7 bases aligning to TRBD1. Germline trimming cut 7 bases from V and 0 bases from J; bases unmatched to any gene: 12. The CDR3 is made up of 16 amino acids. From germline, CDR1 is MNHEY and CDR2 SMNVEV (reference sequence).

The chain carries TRBV6-5 and TRBJ1-1, with 8 nucleotides matching TRBD1. Unmatched junction bases numbered 6, after V lost 6 bases and J lost 3 bases. Germline CDR1 reads MNHEY; CDR2 reads SVGAGI. The CDR3 totals 14 residues. CDR3 loop: CASRELGQDTEAFF. DNA for the CDR3: TGTGCCAGCAGGGAGCTGGGACAGGACACTGAAGCTTTCTTT.

The chain recombines TRBV19 with TRBJ1-3; D uncertain. The V end was cut by 6 bases, the J end by 3 bases, with 6 bases between. This CDR3 region has 12 residues. Germline CDR1 LNHDA, CDR2 SQIVND (reference sequence). Here the CDR3 DNA reads TGTGCCAGTAGAGCGGGTGGAAACACCATATATTTT. It specifies CASRAGGNTIYF.

The V gene is TRBV21-1, the J gene TRBJ1-4. TRBV21-1 corresponds to a pseudogene. The CDR3 contains 18 residues. In DNA, the CDR3 is TGTGCCAGCAGCAGGGGGGTAACCAAGGACGCAACTAATGAAAAACTGTTTTTT. As protein: CASSRGVTKDATNEKLFF.

The chain joins TRBV15 to TRBJ1-1, with 11 bases matching TRBD1. This CDR3 has 12 amino acids. The V gene end was trimmed by 7 bases and the J gene end by 9 bases; junction bases not matched to a gene: 4. Germline CDR1 LNHNV, CDR2 YYDKDF (reference sequence). CDR3 in amino acids: CATIKDRGQAFF. The CDR3 region has the DNA TGTGCCACCATAAAGGACAGGGGGCAAGCTTTCTTT.

The chain recombines TRBV20-1 with TRBJ2-3, with D possibly matching TRBD2 (6 bases). With 8 bases removed from V and 3 bases from J, the gap between germline ends came to 9 bases. The V gene's germline CDR1 is DFQATT and CDR2 SNEGSKA (reference sequence). CDR3 size: 11 residues. The CDR3 region is CSTLATDTQYF. CDR3 in DNA: TGCAGTACACTAGCTACAGATACGCAGTATTTT.

This sequence joins TRBV5-1 and TRBJ2-7; a weak D match, TRBD1 (6 bases). The V gene's germline CDR1 is SGHRS and CDR2 YFSETQ. This CDR3 is built from 16 residues. V was trimmed by 7 bases and J by 2 bases, leaving 22 bases between them. The DNA for the CDR3 is TGCGCCAGCCGTACCCCCCCAGGGGCGAAACCCTACGAGCAGTACTTC. It specifies CASRTPPGAKPYEQYF.

Concerning this clone: At one end, the junction sequence differs from germline, possibly due to a read error. V and J are TRBV30 and TRBJ1-2; D call uncertain. This CDR3 region has 13 residues. Germline CDR1 reads GTSNPN; CDR2 reads SVGIG (reference sequence). This CDR3 reads CAWNREGNYGYTF. In DNA, the CDR3 is TGTGCTTGGAACCGGGAGGGTAACTATGGCTACACCTTC. Full variable domain (remainder filled in from reference TRBV30 and TRBJ1-2): SQTIHQWPATLVQPVGSPLSLECTVEGTSNPNLYWYRQAAGRGLQLLFYSVGIGQISSEVPQNLSASRPQDRQFILSSKKLLLSDSGFYLCAWNREGNYGYTFGSGTRLTVV.

The V call is TRBV2, the J call TRBJ2-6; TRBD1 matches at 7 bases. Germline loops: CDR1 SNHLY, CDR2 FYNNEI. The CDR3 length is 15 residues. V lost 10 bases, J lost 3 bases, and 9 bases stayed unmatched. CDR3 DNA: TGTGCCACCGAAAAGGGGGCGCTTGGGGCCAACGTCCTGACTTTC. It is translated as CATEKGALGANVLTF.

There are a few counts of this clone. The chain employs TRBV10-2 and TRBJ1-5; a possible D gene is TRBD1 (6 bases). The CDR3 extends over 15 amino acids. Per germline, CDR1 WSHSY and CDR2 SAAADI. The V gene lost 0 bases and the J gene lost 4 bases, with 10 bases spanning the gap. The CDR3 is CASSESTGSNQPQHF. DNA of the CDR3: TGCGCCAGCAGTGAGTCGACAGGATCAAATCAGCCCCAGCATTTT.

Written as DNA, the CDR3 is TGTGCCAGCAGCCGAAAGGGGACTGATGAAAAACTGTTTTTT. Amino acids: CASSRKGTDEKLFF. The chain combines TRBV6-5 with TRBJ1-4; D perhaps matches TRBD1 (5 bases). Trimming stripped 6 bases from V and 6 bases from J, with 14 bases between. The CDR3 runs 14 residues. Germline V gives CDR1 MNHEY, CDR2 SVGAGI.